The source of this T cell receptor beta chain is a study of T cell clones after liver transplantation. Overall study: A pre-transplant mixed lymphocyte reaction with TCRbeta sequencing defined graft-donor-reactive clones followed in post-transplant blood.

Trimming cost V 1 base and J 0 bases, with 12 bases left between them. This CDR3 has 16 residues. Per the germline V gene, CDR1 is SGHRS and CDR2 is YFSETQ. Method: immunoSEQ multiplex PCR; TCRdb's copy keeps in-frame clones and lacks some. The data contain about 99,000 clones, roughly four fifths of them singletons. The TCR sequence derives from a human patient who received a liver transplant. The T cells may come from the graft donor. The genes are TRBV5-1 and TRBJ2-3, with unresolved D. Specimen: CD4+ T cells from blood, collected approximately 43 months after liver transplant. The CDR3: CASSLQAGVSTDTQYF. The CDR3 DNA reads as TGCGCCAGCAGCTTGCAGGCTGGGGTCAGCACAGATACGCAGTATTTT.